This T cell receptor (beta chain) was sequenced for a study of blood T cell repertoires in COVID-19 (dated by TCRdb to 2018 to 2021). Looking at the study overall: Samples from collaborators originated in the United States, Italy and Spain and spanned both the acute and convalescent phases of COVID-19. The prospective study material was composed of cDNA or gDNA derived from T cells, B-cell-depleted T cells, or PBMCs. The dataset comprised deeply sampled blood TCRbeta repertoires from subjects exposed to, actively infected with, or recovered from COVID-19. A freely available public database, intended as a resource for researchers studying the immune response to SARS-CoV-2, is where the repertoires were released. The samples were drawn from two sources: the first 160 participants of the ongoing ImmuneRACE study, and 1,254 subjects contributed by 6 global collaborators. Nearly every sample came with metadata listing a de-identified subject ID, COVID-19 status, age in years and sex. Where available, HLA class I and class II types were obtained from metadata supplied by the sample provider rather than from assay-based typing. What the authors observed across the whole study: The amount of clinical and demographic metadata varied by source and participant and was provided uncurated.

With regard to this clone: Its recognized antigen is unknown. The record has no base qualities; no much larger clone is one base away.

The immunoSEQ Assay, a bias-controlled multiplex PCR, was used to amplify TCRbeta CDR3 regions from genomic DNA. The original pipeline was this. Within the assay, amplification of reference gene primers was used to estimate how many nucleated cells each sample contained. To quantify the absolute abundance of each unique TCRbeta CDR3 rearrangement, sequence reads were collapsed and filtered. Productive Simpson clonality was computed per sample as the square root of Simpson's diversity index over productive rearrangements. Drawn from immuneACCESS, this table holds only the in-frame rearrangements with V and J called that TCRdb kept. Clones are partly lost; checked studies trace under half to an unresolved V gene and leave the rest unexplained. From that table come the V and J calls and clone size; the DNA was used to work out D and trimming. For this sample the table gives 110,000 to 150,000 clones, of which around 90% were detected only once. About 1.5% of the sample is held by the ten biggest clonotypes.

Collaborating institutions collected whole blood in K2EDTA tubes following their own protocols. For TCRbeta analysis, collaborators shipped samples as frozen whole blood, isolated PBMCs, or DNA extracted from either of those sample types. Sequencing used peripheral blood. The receptor's source is a woman in her fifties or sixties with acute or convalescent COVID-19.

In nucleotides, the sequence is TGTGCCAGCTCACCACCGTCAGGGAACACAGATACGCAGTATTTT. Its protein product is CASSPPSGNTDTQYF. The chain was built from TRBV18 and TRBJ2-3; a tentative D match to TRBD1 spans 5 bases. V was cut back by 0 bases and J by 2 bases, leaving a gap of 9 bases between them. The cysteine opens and the phenylalanine closes a CDR3 of 15 amino acids. Left in the record is the CDR3 DNA by itself, 45 bases read in frame from the first base. CDR1 and CDR2 are drawn from the germline V gene: KGHSH, LQKENI.